These T cell receptor beta chains were read from a single sample in a study of T-cell reconstitution after alpha-beta-depleted transplantation in children. TCRdb fed the PCR reads into MiXCR, producing one record per CDR3 protein. The profile covers under 750,000 distinct CDR3 sequences, with roughly 24% appearing a single time and over 12% taken by the ten largest. The specimen comprised PBMCs, mostly from graft donor cells, sampled 360 days after TCRalphabeta/CD19-depleted stem cell transplant. The origin of the receptors is a boy less than two years old who had a stem cell transplant for acute myeloid leukemia, so the T cells may come from the graft donor. Each CDR3 is given with its conserved first and last residue. The D gene is left open where the match is weak. Only some rows state a clone size, as once, few, many or a class for expanded clones.

v_call	clone_size	d_call	j_call	cdr3_aa	cdr3_nt
TRBV6-1	few	TRBD1	TRBJ1-3	CASRAGTGAGNTIYF	TGTGCCAGCAGGGCCGGGACAGGGGCTGGAAACACCATATATTTT
TRBV7-2	few	TRBD1	TRBJ2-4	CASSKGTGDIQYF	TGTGCCAGCAGCAAAGGGACAGGGGACATTCAGTACTTC
TRBV6-2/TRBV6-3	few	TRBD2	TRBJ2-5	CASRGTSEETQYF	TGTGCCAGCAGAGGGACTAGCGAAGAGACCCAGTACTTC
TRBV6-5	once	.	TRBJ2-5	CASSYPPGEETQYF	TGTGCCAGCAGTTACCCTCCAGGGGAAGAGACCCAGTACTTC
TRBV24-1	once	.	TRBJ2-2	CATSDPVRRNTGELFF	TGTGCCACCAGTGATCCCGTCAGGCGGAACACCGGGGAGCTGTTTTTT
TRBV18	.	.	TRBJ2-4	CASSPPVAGAKNIQYF	TGTGCCAGCTCACCCCCCGTGGCAGGGGCCAAAAACATTCAGTACTTC
TRBV7-2	few	TRBD1	TRBJ1-2	CASSRTGGGLYGYTF	TGTGCCAGCAGCCGGACAGGGGGCGGCCTCTATGGCTACACCTTC
TRBV29-1	many	TRBD1	TRBJ1-1	CSVFAGGFTEAFF	TGCAGCGTTTTTGCAGGGGGCTTTACTGAAGCTTTCTTT
TRBV24-1	.	TRBD1	TRBJ2-5	CATQGAGETQYF	TGTGCCACACAGGGGGCGGGGGAGACCCAGTACTTC
TRBV20-1	many	TRBD1	TRBJ1-6	CSASLTGLSNSPLHF	TGCAGTGCTAGCTTGACAGGGCTTTCTAATTCACCCCTCCACTTT
TRBV15	.	.	TRBJ2-1	CATSRVAGAYYNEQFF	TGTGCCACCAGCAGAGTGGCGGGGGCCTACTACAATGAGCAGTTCTTC
TRBV20-1	few	.	TRBJ2-5	CSAPGKGLAETQYF	TGCAGTGCTCCCGGGAAGGGACTTGCTGAGACCCAGTACTTC
TRBV12-3/TRBV12-4	many	.	TRBJ2-1	CASTIMPPEQFF	TGTGCCAGCACCATTATGCCCCCTGAGCAGTTCTTC
TRBV6-5	.	.	TRBJ2-3	CASSYSAPSGGGTDTQYF	TGTGCCAGCAGTTACTCGGCCCCCTCGGGGGGCGGCACAGATACGCAGTATTTT
TRBV5-1	few	.	TRBJ2-3	CASSLALGSGTDTQYF	TGCGCCAGCAGCTTGGCCTTAGGGTCGGGCACAGATACGCAGTATTTT
TRBV30	.	TRBD1	TRBJ2-7	CAWRRTGWAYEQYF	TGTGCCTGGAGACGGACAGGGTGGGCCTACGAGCAGTACTTC
TRBV9	few	.	TRBJ2-3	CASSGGGTSTDTQYF	TGTGCCAGCAGTGGAGGGGGGACCAGCACAGATACGCAGTATTTT
TRBV6-5	few	.	TRBJ2-7	CASSYSSGLLPYEQYF	TGTGCCAGCAGTTACTCATCCGGGCTACTCCCCTACGAGCAGTACTTC
TRBV4-1	few	.	TRBJ2-1	CASSQGWAENEQFF	TGCGCCAGCAGCCAAGGGTGGGCAGAGAATGAGCAGTTCTTC
TRBV7-9	many	.	TRBJ2-3	CASSLGARVWARSTDTQYF	TGTGCCAGCAGCTTAGGAGCAAGGGTGTGGGCTAGAAGCACAGATACGCAGTATTTT
TRBV29-1	few	TRBD1	TRBJ1-1	CSVTGGGPTEAFF	TGCAGCGTGACAGGGGGCGGACCCACTGAAGCTTTCTTT
TRBV29-1	few	.	TRBJ1-1	CSVAPLKNTEAFF	TGCAGCGTTGCCCCTCTCAAGAACACTGAAGCTTTCTTT
TRBV10-3	.	.	TRBJ2-5	CAISEGNRQETQYF	TGTGCCATCAGTGAGGGCAACAGACAAGAGACCCAGTACTTC
TRBV4-3	many	TRBD2	TRBJ2-2	CASSQDTGGAGELFF	TGCGCCAGCAGCCAAGACACGGGGGGGGCCGGGGAGCTGTTTTTT
TRBV12-3/TRBV12-4	few	.	TRBJ2-3	CASSLFTRGDTQYF	TGTGCCAGCAGTTTATTCACTAGAGGAGATACGCAGTATTTT
TRBV6-6	.	.	TRBJ2-2	CASRPRGTGELFF	TGTGCCAGCAGGCCTCGGGGAACCGGGGAGCTGTTTTTT
TRBV20-1	.	TRBD1	TRBJ2-7	CSARDEKGQDRYEQYF	TGCAGTGCTAGAGACGAGAAGGGACAGGACCGGTACGAGCAGTACTTC
TRBV28	.	.	TRBJ2-3	CASRLERGRVTDTQYF	TGTGCCAGCAGACTTGAGAGGGGGAGAGTCACAGATACGCAGTATTTT
TRBV6-1	.	.	TRBJ2-4	CASSRRPGGGRNSYNMYF	TGTGCCAGCAGTCGACGACCTGGTGGTGGCAGGAATAGTTATAACATGTACTTC
TRBV7-2	many	.	TRBJ2-1	CASSWFGNEQFF	TGTGCCAGCAGCTGGTTTGGGAATGAGCAGTTCTTC
TRBV15	.	TRBD1	TRBJ1-5	CATSRDRLGTGPYSNQPQHF	TGTGCCACCAGCAGAGATCGCCTCGGGACAGGTCCGTATAGCAATCAGCCCCAGCATTTT
TRBV12-3/TRBV12-4	many	TRBD2	TRBJ2-1	CASSFRGGRDNEQFF	TGTGCCAGCAGTTTTCGGGGGGGCCGGGACAATGAGCAGTTCTTC
TRBV20-1	.	.	TRBJ1-2	CSARGYSLF	TGCAGTGCTAGAGGATATTCCCTCTTC
TRBV7-9	few	.	TRBJ2-1	CASSLLNGQQFF	TGTGCCAGCAGCTTACTGAACGGGCAGCAGTTCTTC
TRBV20-1	.	.	TRBJ2-2	CSWTASTGELFF	TGCAGTTGGACAGCGAGCACCGGGGAGCTGTTTTTT
TRBV5-1	many	.	TRBJ2-3	CASSPRNGETDTQYF	TGCGCCAGCAGCCCCCGAAACGGGGAGACAGATACGCAGTATTTT
TRBV7-9	few	TRBD2	TRBJ2-1	CASSSTSGWSYNEQFF	TGTGCCAGCAGCTCAACTAGCGGTTGGTCCTACAATGAGCAGTTCTTC
TRBV10-3	.	TRBD2	TRBJ2-3	CATSGGRPDTQYF	TGTGCCACCTCGGGGGGAAGGCCAGATACGCAGTATTTT
TRBV6-5	many	.	TRBJ2-2	CASKRKLELFF	TGTGCCAGTAAACGGAAACTTGAGCTGTTTTTT
TRBV9	few	TRBD2	TRBJ2-1	CASSRGAGTYNEQFF	TGTGCCAGCAGCCGGGGAGCGGGGACCTACAATGAGCAGTTCTTC
TRBV6-5	once	.	TRBJ1-2	CASSYNQGSYGYTF	TGTGCCAGCAGTTACAATCAGGGATCCTATGGCTACACCTTC
TRBV6-1	.	TRBD2	TRBJ2-1	CASSQLAGGAGGEQFF	TGTGCCAGCAGCCAACTAGCGGGGGGAGCAGGAGGTGAGCAGTTCTTC
TRBV12-3/TRBV12-4	few	.	TRBJ1-5	CASSRGVQPQHF	TGTGCCAGCAGCCGAGGAGTTCAGCCCCAGCATTTT
TRBV28	.	TRBD2	TRBJ2-5	CASSPRAVSGGLKETQYF	TGTGCCAGCAGTCCTCGCGCCGTTAGCGGGGGGTTAAAAGAGACCCAGTACTTC
TRBV7-9	.	TRBD1	TRBJ1-2	CASSADRGKGYTF	TGTGCCAGCAGCGCCGACAGGGGGAAAGGCTACACCTTC
TRBV29-1	few	TRBD1	TRBJ2-3	CSAKSWTGLGDTQYF	TGCAGCGCTAAATCTTGGACAGGGCTGGGAGATACGCAGTATTTT
TRBV29-1	many	.	TRBJ2-3	CSVVLTGTQYF	TGCAGCGTTGTTCTCACTGGTACGCAGTATTTT
TRBV20-1	.	TRBD1	TRBJ2-7	CSAFTRTGTGYEQYF	TGCAGTGCCTTTACCCGGACAGGGACGGGCTACGAGCAGTACTTC
TRBV20-1	.	.	TRBJ2-3	CSAGNGPPSDTRYF	TGCAGTGCAGGGAACGGGCCCCCTTCAGATACGCGGTATTTT
TRBV6-6	few	.	TRBJ2-5	CASSYTVETQYF	TGTGCCAGCAGTTACACCGTGGAGACCCAGTACTTC
TRBV7-3	many	.	TRBJ2-5	CASSLSGSKETQYF	TGTGCCAGCAGCTTATCCGGAAGTAAAGAGACCCAGTACTTC
TRBV29-1	few	TRBD1	TRBJ2-5	CSVPPRDSQETQYF	TGCAGCGTTCCCCCCCGGGACAGCCAAGAGACCCAGTACTTC
TRBV20-1	.	TRBD1	TRBJ2-1	CSARDRPGMDRENEQFF	TGCAGTGCTAGAGATCGCCCGGGTATGGACAGGGAAAATGAGCAGTTCTTC
TRBV20-1	many	.	TRBJ1-4	CSARDSGTGNEKLFF	TGCAGTGCTAGAGACAGCGGGACGGGGAATGAAAAACTGTTTTTT
TRBV20-1	few	.	TRBJ1-4	CSATATNEKLFF	TGCAGTGCTACAGCAACTAATGAAAAACTGTTTTTT
TRBV6-1	.	.	TRBJ2-3	CASSELFPTDTQYF	TGTGCCAGCAGTGAACTATTTCCCACAGATACGCAGTATTTT
TRBV20-1	.	TRBD1	TRBJ1-5	CSARDDQGVRSNQPQHF	TGCAGTGCTAGAGACGATCAGGGGGTGAGGAGCAATCAGCCCCAGCATTTT